This T cell receptor (beta chain) stems from a study of cytomegalovirus exposure and HLA in healthy donors. As regards this clone: Antigen specificity is unknown.

The study's findings and limits: A later analysis by the authors found several of the most significant clusters apparently linked to common viral pathogens. Later genetic work tied a missense DCLRE1C variant to beta-chain V and J trimming.

The PCR used 60 Vbeta and 13 Jbeta primers. Authors' processing steps: Unique TCR beta chains numbered about 72 million in a later analysis, with roughly 11 million shared. TCRdb keeps only in-frame clones here, not all; method: immunoSEQ multiplex PCR. V and J calls and clone size come straight from that table; D and trimming were deduced from the DNA. The sample consists of 140,000 or so clones, 75% to 90% of them appearing once. CDR1 MDHEN and CDR2 SYDVKM come from the germline V gene. This CDR3 contains 12 residues. The V and J ends lost 7 bases and 5 bases respectively, with 9 bases between them.

The chain employs TRBV28 and TRBJ2-1, with TRBD2 as a possible D gene (5 bases). The sequence was collected from a woman aged 25 to 45 in good health and CMV-seronegative. Sequencing was carried out using PBMCs. The CDR3 protein is CASTMTNNEQFF. DNA for the CDR3: TGTGCCAGCACCATGACTAACAATGAGCAGTTCTTC.